Described below is a single T cell receptor (beta chain) sequence and its context. Its antigen is as yet unknown. V lost 6 bases, J lost 1 base, and 12 bases stayed unmatched. Germline V gene data show CDR1 as MNHEY and CDR2 as SVGEGT. CDR3 length equals 18 residues. This specimen belongs to a study of CD8 T cells in Susac syndrome. Study findings and constraints: There was no clonal expansion in the CD4+ T cell repertoires of Susac syndrome.

Reverse transcription of about 0.5 to 1 ug RNA was carried out with random hexamers. Across 54 Vbeta and 13 Jbeta, immunoSEQ multiplex PCR amplified TCR beta CDR3. MiXCR, applied by TCRdb to the immunoSEQ multiplex PCR reads, yields one record per CDR3 protein. The sample has about 150,000 distinct CDR3 sequences, approximately 96% seen once; the top ten hold 0.084%. Sample: CD4+ T cells from PBMCs. The source is a human donor with Susac syndrome. J is TRBJ1-5 and V is TRBV6-2 or TRBV6-3; TRBD1 agrees at 10 bases. The chain's CDR3 is CASRTTGTGVASNQPQHF. The DNA for the CDR3 is TGTGCCAGCAGAACCACCGGGACAGGGGTAGCAAGCAATCAGCCCCAGCATTTT.